These 17 T cell receptor beta chains share one sample of origin, sequenced in a study of tumor-infiltrating lymphocytes in primary liver carcinoma. Unsorted bulk tissue (roughly 19-30 mg) underwent RNA and DNA co-extraction. cDNA specific to TCR beta was made from around 530 ng of total RNA, with a constant-region primer employed for priming. Nested multiplex PCR, run for three rounds with slightly modified ARM-PCR, yielded TCR beta libraries. Running roughly 10 cycles apiece, the first two PCR rounds relied on TRBV1-TRBV30 forward primers together with a C-beta reverse primer. Using its own MiXCR run on the multiplex PCR reads, TCRdb lists one record per CDR3 protein. The sample holds roughly 120,000 distinct CDR3 sequences; approximately 68% are singletons and the top ten take roughly 8.1%. Sequenced: tumor-adjacent normal liver tissue. The receptors here all came from a woman aged 55-70 years with primary liver carcinoma and hepatitis B virus infection.

This chain's CDR3 is CSVEDLTGCNEQFF. CDR3 bases: TGCAGCGTTGAAGATTTAACAGGATGCAATGAGCAGTTCTTC. This chain connects TRBV29-1 to TRBJ2-1, with D perhaps TRBD1 (5 bases). From germline, CDR1 is SQVTM and CDR2 ANQGSEA. Deletions cut 0 bases from V and 6 bases from J, with 12 bases between. This CDR3 comprises 14 residues.

By sample share, this clonotype is medium-sized. The chain uses TRBV11-2 and TRBJ2-5; D is unresolved. V was clipped by 1 base and J by 2 bases, with 11 bases between them. The CDR3 length is 15 residues. Germline lookup yields CDR1 SGHAT and CDR2 FQNNGV. The CDR3 DNA is TGTGCCAGCAGCTTAGTCTTTGGCAGGCAAGAGACCCAGTACTTC. Protein product: CASSLVFGRQETQYF.

This clonotype was detected a few times. V gene TRBV9 combines with J gene TRBJ2-1; no firm D call. The germline CDR1 and CDR2 sequences are SGDLS and YYNGEE. This CDR3 region has 17 residues. V was pared by 0 bases and J by 2 bases, with 15 bases between. The CDR3 here is CASSVGPPSEPYNEQFF. In DNA form, the CDR3 reads TGTGCCAGCAGCGTAGGACCCCCCAGCGAGCCCTACAATGAGCAGTTCTTC.

Details on this clonotype: The CDR3 does not end in the conserved phenylalanine or tryptophan, so this is likely a read error. The gene calls are TRBV4-2 and TRBJ1-2; a weak D match, TRBD1 (5 bases). The CDR3 runs 16 residues. Germline V CDR1 and CDR2: LGHNA, YNFKEQ. CDR3 DNA: TGTGCCAGCAACCAAGATCCACCAGGGAGCAGTTATGGCTACACCTCC. This encodes CASNQDPPGSSYGYTS.

To note about this clonotype: This likely comes from a read error, as the CDR3 has no conserved phenylalanine or tryptophan at its end. The rearrangement joins TRBV12-3 or TRBV12-4 to TRBJ2-7; D perhaps matches TRBD2 (6 bases). Trimming left V 6 bases short and J 6 bases short, with 18 bases between. This CDR3 is 14 amino acids long. The chain's CDR3 is CASSRTNRIGEQYL. The CDR3 coding sequence is TGTGCCAGCAGCCGGACTAACAGGATTGGCGAGCAGTACCTC.

Comments on this clonotype: Sequence at one end of the junction differs from germline and may be a read error. The gene calls are TRBV10-3 and TRBJ2-1, with 10 bases matching TRBD2. The CDR3 sequence is 16 residues long. Germline lookup yields CDR1 ENHRY and CDR2 SYGVKD. CDR3 sequence: CVIRLSGRAIYNEQFF. CDR3 nucleotide sequence: TGTGTCATCAGACTCAGCGGGAGGGCCATCTACAATGAGCAGTTCTTC.

A word on this clonotype: This clone may be a read error of a much larger clone one base away. This rearrangement joins TRBV28 to TRBJ2-7, with D perhaps TRBD1 (6 bases). The germline CDR1 and CDR2 sequences are MDHEN and SYDVKM. Trimming shortened V by 3 bases and J by 6 bases, and 12 bases separated the two germline ends. The CDR3 length is 13 residues. CDR3 in amino acids: CASSLWDTGEQYF. Written as DNA, the CDR3 is TGTGCCAGCAGTTTGTGGGACACGGGCGAGCAGTACTTC.

With respect to this clonotype: The junction departs from germline at one end; a sequencing error may be responsible. The chain carries TRBV6-1 and TRBJ2-7, with TRBD1 matching over 7 bases. The CDR3 covers 19 residues. CDR1 is MNHNS and CDR2 is SASEGT in the germline V gene. The DNA of the CDR3 is TGTACCAGCACGACAAACAGGGGCTTCCGGCCTGCAGGAGCCTACGAGCAGTACTTC. It is translated as CTSTTNRGFRPAGAYEQYF.

As regards this clonotype: Because the CDR3 is missing its conserved closing phenylalanine or tryptophan, this is likely a read error. The DNA is omitted, as the CDR3 cannot be located on it reliably, and the CDR3 follows TCRdb's listing. This sequence joins TRBV11-1 and TRBJ2-3; no DNA check was done on the table's D call, TRBD2. The CDR3 is 15 amino acids in total, end residues counted. Germline V gene sequence: CDR1 SGHAT, CDR2 FQDESV (reference sequence). CDR3 protein: CASTPSGRRTDTPYC.

Notes on this clonotype: Germline and junction disagree at one end, which may indicate a read error. The chain links TRBV6-4 to TRBJ2-2; 9 positions agree with TRBD2. The V gene's germline CDR1 is MRHNA and CDR2 SNTAGT. The CDR3 is made up of 15 amino acids. For the CDR3, the DNA is TGTACCAGCAGGCGGGGGGGGCCGGACACCAGGGAGCTGTTTTTT. It codes for CTSRRGGPDTRELFF.

With regard to this clonotype: A much larger clone lies a single base off, so this may be a read error. The gene calls are TRBV28 and TRBJ2-7; perhaps TRBD1 as D (6 bases). The CDR3 loop spans 15 amino acids. Germline lookup yields CDR1 MDHEN and CDR2 SYDVKM. CDR3 loop: CASSYVRGSSHEQYF. The DNA for the CDR3 is TGTGCCAGCAGTTATGTCAGGGGAAGCTCCCACGAGCAGTACTTC.

A word on this clonotype: A much larger clone is a single base away; this may be a read error. The J gene is TRBJ2-7, the V gene TRBV7-8; TRBD2 matches at 12 bases. The germline gives CDR1 SGHVS, CDR2 FQNEAQ. V trimming: 1 base; J trimming: 2 bases; junction bases outside the gene matches: 15. The CDR3 length is 20 residues. CDR3 in DNA: TGTGCCAGCAGCTTAGGGTACTGGCTAGCGGGAGGGACTCCCACCTACGAGCAGTACTTC. It codes for CASSLGYWLAGGTPTYEQYF.

Details on this clonotype: Since a much larger clone is just one base distant, this may be a read error. Because the CDR3 is missing its conserved closing phenylalanine or tryptophan, this is likely a read error. This rearrangement joins TRBV5-1 to TRBJ1-1; D may be TRBD1 (5 bases). This CDR3 contains 14 residues. Germline CDR1 and CDR2: SGHRS and YFSETQ. Trimming removed 0 bases from V and 1 base from J, with 7 bases in between. Written as DNA, the CDR3 is TGCGCCAGCAGCTTGGGACAGACGAACACTGAAGCTTTCCTT. It encodes CASSLGQTNTEAFL.

The V gene is TRBV12-3 or TRBV12-4, the J gene TRBJ1-2; 10 nucleotides line up with TRBD1. The CDR3 covers 13 residues. Trimming cost V 9 bases and J 5 bases; bases outside gene matches: 6. DNA for the CDR3: TGTGCCAGTGGTCGGGGACAGGGGTATGGCTACACCTTC. Translated, it gives CASGRGQGYGYTF.

Worth noting for this clonotype: This may be a read error, as it is one base from a much larger clone. The chain joins TRBV30 to TRBJ2-7; the match to TRBD2 covers 8 bases. The CDR3 extends over 12 amino acids. Germline V gene data show CDR1 as GTSNPN and CDR2 as SVGIG (reference sequence). The chain's CDR3 is CAWSGGDYDQYF. In DNA form, the CDR3 reads TGTGCCTGGAGCGGGGGGGACTACGACCAGTACTTC.

Turning to this clonotype: This may arise from a read error, as a much more abundant clone is one base away. The chain combines TRBV6-2 or TRBV6-3 with TRBJ2-7, with TRBD2 as a possible D gene (5 bases). The V end was cut by 8 bases, the J end by 6 bases, with 17 bases between. Germline V lookup: CDR1 MNHEY, CDR2 SVGEGT. This CDR3 has 13 residues. The CDR3 is CASGTAGMGEQYF. CDR3 nucleotides: TGTGCCAGCGGTACCGCCGGGATGGGCGAGCAGTACTTC.

The chain is built from TRBV5-4 and TRBJ1-4, with D possibly being TRBD1 (6 bases). With 5 bases removed from V and 5 bases from J, the gap between germline ends came to 19 bases. The CDR3 runs to 16 residues. The germline V gene encodes CDR1 SGHNT and CDR2 YYREEE (reference sequence). Here the CDR3 DNA reads TGTGCCAGCAGTTTTGGGGGGCAGGGCTCGAATGAAAAACTGTTTTTT. This codes for CASSFGGQGSNEKLFF.